Listed below are T cell receptor beta chains from one sample, sequenced in a study of cytomegalovirus exposure and HLA in healthy donors. Here immunoSEQ multiplex PCR was the method, and the copy in TCRdb shows in-frame clones only, minus some. The repertoire holds under 110,000 clones, 76% seen once, with 3.5% to 5% in the top ten. Sequencing was carried out using PBMCs. The source is a middle-aged man in good health and CMV-seronegative. The CDR3 runs from the conserved cysteine through the conserved F or W. The D gene is left open where the match is weak. Not all rows give a size; the values are once, few, many and, for expanded clones, a class.

D: TRBD1; size: .; J: TRBJ2-3; V: TRBV4-3; DNA: TGCGCCAGCAGCCAAGTGTATCAGGGGGCGCCGACAGATACGCAGTATTTT; CDR3: CASSQVYQGAPTDTQYF
D: TRBD1; size: few; J: TRBJ2-7; V: TRBV10-2; DNA: TGCGCCAGCAGTGATATGGACAGGGGGCATGAGCAGTACTTC; CDR3: CASSDMDRGHEQYF
D: .; size: .; J: TRBJ2-5; V: TRBV5-1; DNA: TGCGCCAGCAGCTTGTTCGGACAGCAAGAGACCCAGTACTTC; CDR3: CASSLFGQQETQYF
D: TRBD1; size: .; J: TRBJ2-4; V: TRBV13; DNA: TGTGCCAGCAGCTCCCGTACCGGGACAGGGGACCTTCTAGCCAAAAACATTCAGTACTTC; CDR3: CASSSRTGTGDLLAKNIQYF
D: .; size: few; J: TRBJ1-2; V: TRBV29-1; DNA: TGCAGCGCTATCCCGGGCAGCGGAAACTATGGCTACACCTTC; CDR3: CSAIPGSGNYGYTF
D: TRBD1; size: .; J: TRBJ2-2; V: TRBV2; DNA: TGTGCCAGCAGTTCCGACAGGGGCACCGGGGAGCTGTTTTTT; CDR3: CASSSDRGTGELFF
D: TRBD1; size: few; J: TRBJ1-4; V: TRBV7-8; DNA: TGTGCCAGCAGCCCCCGGACAGGGGCAGGTGAAAAACTGTTTTTT; CDR3: CASSPRTGAGEKLFF
D: .; size: .; J: TRBJ1-2; V: TRBV18; DNA: TGTGCCAGCTCGGATCGTCAGGGGTTTGGTGGCTACACCTTC; CDR3: CASSDRQGFGGYTF
D: TRBD2; size: .; J: TRBJ2-3; V: TRBV2; DNA: TGTGCCAGCAGTGAAACTAGCGGGGGCCCATATACGCAGTATTTT; CDR3: CASSETSGGPYTQYF
D: .; size: .; J: TRBJ2-2; V: TRBV6-5; DNA: TGTGCCAGCCAGGGGAACACCGGGGAGCTGTTTTTT; CDR3: CASQGNTGELFF
D: .; size: .; J: TRBJ1-6; V: TRBV28; DNA: TGTGCCAGCAGCTCCGGTAATTCACCCCTCCACTTT; CDR3: CASSSGNSPLHF
D: .; size: .; J: TRBJ1-5; V: TRBV6-4; DNA: TGTGCCAGCAGTGACAGGGAGGGACAGCCCCAGCATTTT; CDR3: CASSDREGQPQHF
D: .; size: .; J: TRBJ1-1; V: TRBV4-3; DNA: TGCGCCAGCAGCCAAGAGGACGGAGGTAGGACTGAAGCTTTCTTT; CDR3: CASSQEDGGRTEAFF
D: TRBD1; size: .; J: TRBJ2-5; V: TRBV10-3; DNA: TGTGCCATCAGCGGGACAGAAGAGACCCAGTACTTC; CDR3: CAISGTEETQYF
D: TRBD2; size: .; J: TRBJ2-1; V: TRBV18; DNA: TGTGCCAGCTCATTCAGCGGGGCCTCCTACAATGAGCAGTTCTTC; CDR3: CASSFSGASYNEQFF
D: TRBD1; size: .; J: TRBJ1-1; V: TRBV7-9; DNA: TGTGCCAGCAGCTTGGGGACAGGGAACACTGAAGCTTTCTTT; CDR3: CASSLGTGNTEAFF
D: .; size: .; J: TRBJ1-3; V: TRBV7-2; DNA: TGTGCCAGCAGCTTAGCAACAGGGACTGGAAACACCATATATTTT; CDR3: CASSLATGTGNTIYF
D: TRBD1; size: .; J: TRBJ2-7; V: TRBV5-6; DNA: TGTGCCAGCAGCAAGGGACAGGGCCGCTACGAGCAGTACTTC; CDR3: CASSKGQGRYEQYF
D: TRBD2; size: .; J: TRBJ2-7; V: TRBV6-6; DNA: TGTGCCAGCAGCGGCCTGGGCGGGGGGGCCGGCGAGCAGTACTTC; CDR3: CASSGLGGGAGEQYF
D: .; size: .; J: TRBJ1-1; V: TRBV19; DNA: TGTGCCAGTAGTACACGCACTGGGGCGCTTTTGACTGAAGCTTTCTTT; CDR3: CASSTRTGALLTEAFF
D: .; size: .; J: TRBJ2-6; V: TRBV11-2; DNA: TGTGCCAGCAGCTTAGAAGCGACAGTTGTCTCTGGGGCCAACGTCCTGACTTTC; CDR3: CASSLEATVVSGANVLTF
D: .; size: once; J: TRBJ2-7; V: TRBV6-1; DNA: TGTGCCAGCATGGCGGGGGCTGGCTACGAGCAGTACTTC; CDR3: CASMAGAGYEQYF
D: TRBD2; size: .; J: TRBJ2-3; V: TRBV14; DNA: TGTGCCAGCAAGGGGACTAGATCTTCGACAGATACGCAGTATTTT; CDR3: CASKGTRSSTDTQYF
D: TRBD1; size: few; J: TRBJ1-4; V: TRBV5-1; DNA: TGCGCCAGCAGCTTAGGGACAGGGTATAATGAAAAACTGTTTTTT; CDR3: CASSLGTGYNEKLFF
D: .; size: .; J: TRBJ2-3; V: TRBV7-3; DNA: TGTGCCAGCAGCACCACTAGTGACGATACGCAGTATTTT; CDR3: CASSTTSDDTQYF
D: .; size: few; J: TRBJ1-3; V: TRBV10-3; DNA: TGTGCCATCAGGGAGACAGACCGTACTGGAAACACCATATATTTT; CDR3: CAIRETDRTGNTIYF
D: TRBD1; size: once; J: TRBJ1-3; V: TRBV7-8; DNA: TGTGCCAGCAGCTTAGAGGGACAGCTAAACACCATATATTTT; CDR3: CASSLEGQLNTIYF
D: .; size: .; J: TRBJ2-1; V: TRBV6-6; DNA: TGTGCCAGCAGTTACTCGAGAGTATACAATGAGCAGTTCTTC; CDR3: CASSYSRVYNEQFF
D: TRBD1; size: .; J: TRBJ1-5; V: TRBV6-5; DNA: TGTGCCAGCAGTTACGTGGGACAGGGGGTCAATCAGCCCCAGCATTTT; CDR3: CASSYVGQGVNQPQHF